These 11 T cell receptor beta chains were all obtained from the same sample, sequenced in a study of shared clonotypes between healthy human individuals. Measured with immunoSEQ multiplex PCR; TCRdb has only the in-frame clones, and not every one. This sample has a few million clones, with 90% to 95% found just once. The sample was naive CD4+ T cells from PBMCs. Subset indicated: CD45RA+ positively selected. The receptors shown here come from a man between 18 and 35 years old in good health. Some clones in this sample may be carry-over from other donors' samples.

The chain combines TRBV5-1 with TRBJ2-3, with D possibly TRBD2 on 7 matching bases. V lost 4 bases to trimming and J lost 1 base, with 16 bases between them. Germline V CDR1 and CDR2: SGHRS, YFSETQ. This CDR3 comprises 16 residues. The chain's CDR3 is CASSPRGADGTDTQYF. The CDR3 region has the DNA TGCGCCAGCAGCCCACGGGGGGCCGACGGCACAGATACGCAGTATTTT.

The chain combines TRBV23-1 with TRBJ1-2, with TRBD1 as a possible D gene (6 bases). TRBV23-1 is treated as an ORF (open reading frame) with a function not yet certain. Trimming removed 4 bases at V and 4 bases at J, with 13 bases between. This CDR3 contains 14 residues. CDR3 DNA: TGCGCCAGCAGTCGGGGGGCCGCTGGCTATGGCTACACCTTC. Encoded protein: CASSRGAAGYGYTF.

With regard to this clone: Other DNA sequences of this sample code for an identical CDR3. CDR3 sequence reads: CASSLVAGNTEAFF. The CDR3, as DNA: TGTGCCAGCAGCTTGGTGGCAGGGAACACTGAAGCTTTCTTT. The rearrangement uses TRBV5-4 and TRBJ1-1; no definite D call. V was pared by 0 bases and J by 1 base, with 7 bases between. The germline CDR1 and CDR2 sequences are SGHNT and YYREEE (reference sequence). The CDR3 runs 14 residues.

The genes are TRBV18 and TRBJ2-7, with D tentatively TRBD1 (5 bases). The CDR3 extends over 14 amino acids. V lost 3 bases and J 5 bases, leaving 14 bases between the germline ends. Germline CDR1 KGHSH, CDR2 LQKENI. The DNA of the CDR3 is TGTGCCAGCTCACCTCAGAGCAGGGTCCACGAGCAGTACTTC. Translating it yields CASSPQSRVHEQYF.

The CDR3 spells CASSGSGTGFRETNEKLFF. The CDR3 DNA reads as TGTGCCAGCAGCGGTTCCGGGACAGGGTTCAGGGAGACTAATGAAAAACTGTTTTTT. The chain joins TRBV9 to TRBJ1-4; 9 bases are a match to TRBD1. The V gene end was trimmed by 3 bases and the J gene end by 2 bases; junction bases not matched to a gene: 14. The CDR3 runs to 19 residues. From germline, CDR1 is SGDLS and CDR2 YYNGEE.

V is TRBV30 and J is TRBJ1-1; 7 bases agree with TRBD1. The CDR3 totals 12 residues. J gave up 1 base and V 5 bases, and 1 base lay outside the gene matches. Looked up from germline, CDR1 is GTSNPN and CDR2 is SVGIG (reference sequence). The DNA for the CDR3 is TGTGCCTGGGGACAGGCGAACACTGAAGCTTTCTTT. Residues: CAWGQANTEAFF.

J is TRBJ1-5 and V is TRBV30, with D possibly TRBD1 on 5 matching bases. Between the trimmed V and J ends, which lost 3 bases and 5 bases, there was a span of 14 bases. The CDR3 has 14 amino acids. Germline lookup yields CDR1 GTSNPN and CDR2 SVGIG (reference sequence). The CDR3 DNA reads as TGTGCCTGGAGCGGCGAGGCAGGGTATCAGCCCCAGCATTTT. Encoded protein: CAWSGEAGYQPQHF.

The chain carries TRBV28 and TRBJ2-1; the D gene could be TRBD1 or TRBD2 (5 bases each). V lost 10 bases, J lost 7 bases, and 14 bases lay in between. In germline, CDR1 is MDHEN, CDR2 SYDVKM. This CDR3 is built from 12 residues. In nucleotides, the CDR3 is TGTGCCACCAAAGGGACGGGAAATGAGCAGTTCTTC. Protein sequence: CATKGTGNEQFF.

The chain combines TRBV7-9 with TRBJ1-1; D perhaps matches TRBD1 (5 bases). This CDR3 contains 15 residues. Between the trimmed V and J ends, which lost 1 base and 3 bases, there was a span of 12 bases. Per the germline V gene, CDR1 is SEHNR and CDR2 is FQNEAQ (reference sequence). DNA for the CDR3: TGTGCCAGCAGCTTAGGATCGGGGGTGGACACTGAAGCTTTCTTT. Protein: CASSLGSGVDTEAFF.

J is TRBJ2-5 and V is TRBV7-9; D is perhaps TRBD2 (5 bases). Trimming pared 5 bases from V and 9 bases from J, leaving 28 bases between. CDR1 is SEHNR, CDR2 FQNEAQ, per germline (reference sequence). The length of the CDR3 is 17 residues. The CDR3 DNA is TGTGCCAGCAGCCACCCCCCCGGGGAGCCCGCCTTGGTGTCCCAGTACTTC. It codes for CASSHPPGEPALVSQYF. Together with reference TRBV7-9 and TRBJ2-5, the CDR3 gives the full variable domain: DTGVSQNPRHKITKRGQNVTFRCDPISEHNRLYWYRQTLGQGPEFLTYFQNEAQLEKSRLLSDRFSAERPKGSFSTLEIQRTEQGDSAMYLCASSHPPGEPALVSQYFGPGTRLLVL.

The chain employs TRBV25-1 and TRBJ1-2; D not certain. The CDR3 totals 14 residues. V gave up 4 bases and J gave up 4 bases, with 13 bases separating them. Germline V CDR1 and CDR2: MGHDK, SYGVNS. The DNA for the CDR3 is TGTGCCAGCAGTGGACTCCCGGTGGGCTATGGCTACACCTTC. This translates into CASSGLPVGYGYTF.